This T cell receptor beta chain was recorded in a study of T cell responses to AZD1222 COVID-19 vaccine (dated by TCRdb to the early 2020s). Looking at the study overall: AZD1222 recipients given second doses at about 4 weeks or at about 12 weeks were pooled, since spike-specific TCR depth and breadth were not found to differ between the two schedules. TCR sequencing was performed for some 250 trial participants, of whom some 200 were given two doses of AZD1222 and some 25 were given two doses of MenACWY control vaccine. Trial participants were enrolled into age subgroups of 18-55, 56-69 and 70-plus years, which contained 148, 28 and 57 TCR-sequenced participants, respectively.

The CDR3 regions of human TCRbeta chains were subjected to immunosequencing. In the source study's methods: TCRs in the repertoires were matched against a reference library of SARS-CoV-2-specific TCRs that had been generated with the MIRA antigen-specificity platform. Breadth was defined as the fraction of unique TCRs that were SARS-CoV-2-associated, and depth was defined as the fraction of total T cells that were SARS-CoV-2-associated. Using the MIRA data, every spike-specific TCR was mapped to the spike region that the TCR reacted to and assigned to either a CD4 or a CD8 class. Log10-transformed breadth and depth values were compared by one-way ANOVA with Sidak's multiple comparisons tests. This is the immuneACCESS table as TCRdb keeps it, with only in-frame sequences that have V and J called. A part of the clones is gone; compared with another copy, unresolved V genes explain less than half, and the rest is unexplained. V, J and clone size are those of that table, while D and trimming were read from the DNA. For this sample the table gives 150,000 to 200,000 clones, of which almost 95% were detected only once. 1% to 1.5% of the sample comes from the top ten.

The CDR3 runs 18 residues from the cysteine to the phenylalanine. Solely the CDR3 DNA is kept, with 54 bases framed from the first base. CDR1 and CDR2, looked up from the germline V gene (reference sequence), are MNHEY and SMNVEV. Per the publication, the time point label means: baseline before first vaccination. The vaccinee samples were drawn from two UK trials, COV001 and COV002, one of which was a single-blind randomized controlled phase 2/3 trial testing AZD1222 (ChAdOx1 nCoV-19) in healthy adults. For TCRbeta chain sequencing, PBMC samples were collected from trial participants at day 0 and at day 28 after the second dose. Points the paper makes about the study in general: Because no day 14 peak-response samples were available, repertoires were characterized only after the peak T cell response. Nearly half of unique spike-specific TCRs reportedly recognized epitopes outside regions mutated in the B.1.351 and B.1.1.7 variants. Vaccine-associated CD4 TCRs spanned the whole spike protein, with dominant responses in regions 160-218 and 743-854. Most participants were white British and females outnumbered males, and the authors suggested that clonal diversity may have been underestimated. After two AZD1222 doses, spike-specific TCR breadth and depth were significantly higher than at day 0 and than in MenACWY recipients. The 56-69-year group was small, and its depth increase did not reach significance, likely because of low power. Only five to seven AZD1222 recipients were SARS-CoV-2 seropositive at baseline, limiting conclusions about previously exposed vaccinees.

About this clone: This receptor's antigen is unknown. A read error may produce the germline difference seen at one junction end.

The sequenced sample was peripheral blood, obtained on day 0 of AZD1222 vaccination. This TCR derives from an adult in good health. Recombination linked TRBV27 to TRBJ2-7, with TRBD2 perhaps the D gene, on 6 matching bases. The nucleotides are TGTGCCAGCAGTCTATCGGGGCCCCCTAGCGCGATGCCGTACGAGCAGTACTTC. It specifies CASSLSGPPSAMPYEQYF.